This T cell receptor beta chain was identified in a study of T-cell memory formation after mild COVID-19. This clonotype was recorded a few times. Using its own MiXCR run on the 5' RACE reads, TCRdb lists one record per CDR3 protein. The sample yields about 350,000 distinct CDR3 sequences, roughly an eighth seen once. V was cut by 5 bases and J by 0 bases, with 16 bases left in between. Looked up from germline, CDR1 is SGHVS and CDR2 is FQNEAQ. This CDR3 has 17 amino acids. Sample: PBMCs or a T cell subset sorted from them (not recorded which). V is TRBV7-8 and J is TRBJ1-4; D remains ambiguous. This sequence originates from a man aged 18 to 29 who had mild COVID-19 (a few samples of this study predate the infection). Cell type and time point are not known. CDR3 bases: TGTGCCAGCAGCCCGCATAGAGGTGGCACAACTAATGAAAAACTGTTTTTT. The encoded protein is CASSPHRGGTTNEKLFF.